This T cell receptor (beta chain) was identified in a study of blood T cell repertoires in COVID-19. Study-level information: Samples of COVID-19 (acute and convalescent) were obtained from the United States, Italy and Spain.

The germline V gene has CDR1 SEHNR and CDR2 FQNEAQ (reference sequence). This CDR3 is 13 amino acids long. V was clipped by 2 bases and J by 9 bases, with 13 bases between them. The age range of participants was roughly 18 to 90 years, with residence in fewer than 25 US areas. In assigning cohorts, the study relied on participant-reported clinical history. The protocol was immunoSEQ multiplex PCR, while the TCRdb copy is restricted to in-frame clones and leaves out a portion. The sample consists of approximately 250,000 clones, around 84% of them appearing once. The genes are TRBV7-9 and TRBJ2-5, with TRBD2 as a possible D gene (6 bases). The receptor comes from a man younger than 45 with acute COVID-19. Sequenced: PBMCs or T cells enriched from blood (not recorded which). DNA for the CDR3: TGTGCCAGCAGCTTATACGGGAGAGGGGCCCAGTACTTC. Encoded protein: CASSLYGRGAQYF.